The 30 T cell receptor beta chains presented below share a single source sample, sequenced in a study of blood T cell repertoires in COVID-19. The method was immunoSEQ multiplex PCR; TCRdb's version includes in-frame clones alone and lacks a portion of them. The data contain roughly 30,000 clones, more than 85% of them seen just once; the ten biggest clones take up more than 4.5%. Sequencing was carried out using peripheral blood. Receptor source: a human donor in a cohort sampled during active COVID-19.

The chain carries TRBV28 and TRBJ2-7, with TRBD2 matching 12 bases. Looked up from germline, CDR1 is MDHEN and CDR2 is SYDVKM. V dropped 5 bases and J dropped 2; count of bases not matched to a gene: 7. CDR3 length: 16 amino acids. In DNA form, the CDR3 reads TGTGCCAGCAGTCCAGGGACTAGCGGGCGCACCTACGAGCAGTACTTC. Residues: CASSPGTSGRTYEQYF.

The V and J genes are TRBV19 and TRBJ2-7; D is perhaps TRBD2 (5 bases). Trimming left V 6 bases short and J 2 bases short, with 14 bases between. CDR3 size: 14 residues. From germline, CDR1 is LNHDA and CDR2 SQIVND (reference sequence). The CDR3 DNA sequence: TGTGCCAGTAGAGCACCCACTAGACCCTACGAGCAGTACTTC. This gives the protein CASRAPTRPYEQYF.

The rearrangement joins TRBV9 to TRBJ2-1; TRBD2 agrees at 10 bases. Trimming at V came to 3 bases and at J to 8 bases, leaving 8 bases not matched to a gene. In germline, CDR1 is SGDLS, CDR2 YYNGEE. The CDR3 contains 15 residues. CDR3 in DNA: TGTGCCAGCAGCGCGGGGGGACTAGCGTTCGATGAGCAGTTCTTC. The encoded protein is CASSAGGLAFDEQFF. Complete variable domain (other parts from reference TRBV9 and TRBJ2-1): DSGVTQTPKHLITATGQRVTLRCSPRSGDLSVYWYQQSLDQGLQFLIQYYNGEERAKGNILERFSAQQFPDLHSELNLSSLELGDSALYFCASSAGGLAFDEQFFGPGTRLTVL.

The chain carries TRBV28 and TRBJ1-3; D possibly corresponds to TRBD1 (5 bases). Deletions cut 3 bases from V and 5 bases from J, with 11 bases between. Looked up from germline, CDR1 is MDHEN and CDR2 is SYDVKM. CDR3 length: 14 residues. The CDR3 nucleotides are TGTGCCAGCAGTTTTGGGTCAGGGCGAAACACCATATATTTT. This gives the protein CASSFGSGRNTIYF.

The rearrangement joins TRBV18 to TRBJ1-1; unclear D gene. Deletions cut 4 bases from V and 0 bases from J, with 15 bases between. The germline gives CDR1 KGHSH, CDR2 LQKENI. The CDR3 is 16 amino acids. This chain's CDR3 is CASSLTYDKVNTEAFF. In DNA, the CDR3 is TGTGCCAGCTCACTTACTTATGACAAAGTGAACACTGAAGCTTTCTTT.

The J gene is TRBJ2-2, the V gene TRBV11-1; D is perhaps TRBD2 (5 bases). The germline V gene has CDR1 SGHAT and CDR2 FQDESV (reference sequence). This CDR3 comprises 14 residues. Trimming pared 1 base from V and 6 bases from J, leaving 9 bases between. This chain's CDR3 is CASSLDEGPGELFF. The CDR3 bases are TGTGCCAGCAGCTTAGACGAGGGTCCCGGGGAGCTGTTTTTT.

This chain uses TRBV9 with TRBJ1-2, with a tentative D call TRBD1 (6 bases). This CDR3 comprises 15 residues. Germline-derived CDR1 and CDR2 are SGDLS and YYNGEE. V was trimmed by 3 bases and J by 6 bases, leaving 18 bases between them. CDR3 coding DNA: TGTGCCAGCAGCGCCGGGACATCGAACGACCATGGCTACACCTTC. It yields the protein CASSAGTSNDHGYTF.

The V call is TRBV29-1, the J call TRBJ2-1; TRBD2 agrees at 8 bases. The CDR3 is 12 amino acids. Trimming removed 3 bases from V and 7 bases from J; junction bases left unmatched: 2. Germline assignment: CDR1 SQVTM and CDR2 ANQGSEA. CDR3: CSVEASGNEQFF. In DNA, the CDR3 is TGCAGCGTTGAGGCTAGCGGGAATGAGCAGTTCTTC.

V usage is TRBV5-1 and J usage is TRBJ2-2; TRBD2 agrees at 10 bases. Germline trimming cut 4 bases from V and 6 bases from J; bases unmatched to any gene: 3. The CDR3 loop spans 14 amino acids. The germline gives CDR1 SGHRS, CDR2 YFSETQ. CDR3 sequence (DNA): TGCGCCAGCAGCCGCAGCGGGGGGGCCGGGGAGCTGTTTTTT. Translating it yields CASSRSGGAGELFF.

J is TRBJ1-3 and V is TRBV15; no firm D call. Germline CDR1 reads LNHNV; CDR2 reads YYDKDF (reference sequence). The CDR3 extends over 16 amino acids. Trimming removed 1 base from V and 0 bases from J, with 10 bases in between. The CDR3 loop is CATSRVGRLSGNTIYF. For the CDR3, the DNA is TGTGCCACCAGCAGAGTTGGCCGTCTCTCTGGAAACACCATATATTTT.

The chain links TRBV2 to TRBJ2-2; a weak D match, TRBD2 (6 bases). Trimming removed 4 bases at V and 0 bases at J, with 9 bases between. The CDR3 is made up of 15 amino acids. From germline, CDR1 is SNHLY and CDR2 FYNNEI. The CDR3 DNA reads as TGTGCCAGCAGTGTAAGCGGGCCGAACACCGGGGAGCTGTTTTTT. This sequence encodes CASSVSGPNTGELFF.

The CDR3 region is CATAGSGFGTGELFF. As DNA, the CDR3 is TGTGCCACCGCCGGATCGGGGTTTGGTACCGGGGAGCTGTTTTTT. The rearrangement links TRBV24-1 to TRBJ2-2; TRBD2 might be the D (5 bases). Trimming stripped 9 bases from V and 5 bases from J, with 18 bases between. The CDR3 contains 15 residues. Germline CDR1 and CDR2: KGHDR and SFDVKD.

This clone came up once. The chain uses TRBV5-5 and TRBJ1-1; TRBD1 might be the D (6 bases). From germline, CDR1 is SGHKS and CDR2 YYEKEE (reference sequence). Between the trimmed V and J ends, which lost 2 bases and 0 bases, there was a span of 14 bases. The CDR3 contains 16 residues. DNA for the CDR3: TGTGCCAGCAGCTTTTCACAGGGTGGCATGAACACTGAAGCTTTCTTT. It encodes CASSFSQGGMNTEAFF.

This clone was picked up one time. The chain combines TRBV18 with TRBJ2-7; possible D gene TRBD1, 5 bases. CDR1 is KGHSH, CDR2 LQKENI, per germline. V was trimmed by 3 bases and J by 6 bases, leaving 6 bases between them. This CDR3 region has 11 residues. The CDR3 region has the DNA TGTGCCAGCTCACCGGGGCTCGAGCAGTACTTC. This encodes CASSPGLEQYF.

The V and J genes are TRBV5-5 and TRBJ2-7; 9 nucleotides align to TRBD1. CDR1 and CDR2 from the germline V gene are SGHKS and YYEKEE (reference sequence). The junction had 11 bases not matched to a gene; V was cut back by 1 base and J by 9 bases. The CDR3 is made up of 15 amino acids. The chain's CDR3 is CASSLYTGQGPGQYF. CDR3 coding DNA: TGTGCCAGCAGCTTGTATACGGGACAGGGACCCGGGCAGTACTTC.

V and J are TRBV5-1 and TRBJ1-2; D is unclear. The germline V gene has CDR1 SGHRS and CDR2 YFSETQ. Trimming removed 2 bases at V and 4 bases at J, with 12 bases between. The CDR3 is 14 residues long. CDR3 in DNA: TGCGCCAGCAGCTTCGGGGTCGTCGGCTATGGCTACACCTTC. Translating it yields CASSFGVVGYGYTF.

The chain carries TRBV2 and TRBJ1-5; D uncertain. V was shortened by 7 bases and J by 7 bases, with 17 bases between the two germline ends. Germline V gene lookup returns CDR1 SNHLY and CDR2 FYNNEI. The CDR3 consists of 14 residues. The CDR3 reads CASNTPGSGQPQHF. CDR3 DNA sequence: TGTGCCAGCAATACACCCGGTTCGGGGCAGCCCCAGCATTTT.

The chain employs TRBV5-6 and TRBJ2-7; TRBD1 matches at 7 bases. CDR1 SGHDT and CDR2 YYEEEE come from the germline V gene. This CDR3 contains 14 residues. The V segment lost 3 bases and the J segment 3 bases; nucleotides outside the gene matches: 6. The CDR3 protein is CASSYGTENYEQYF. DNA for the CDR3: TGTGCCAGCAGCTACGGGACAGAAAACTACGAGCAGTACTTC.

The chain employs TRBV10-1 and TRBJ2-5; 8 nucleotides line up with TRBD2. Germline trimming cut 4 bases from V and 9 bases from J; bases unmatched to any gene: 13. This CDR3 spans 15 amino acids. Germline V gene sequence: CDR1 WNHNN, CDR2 SYGVQD (reference sequence). CDR3: CASSATSGVEVAQYF. Written as DNA, the CDR3 is TGCGCCAGCAGTGCTACTAGCGGAGTCGAAGTGGCCCAGTACTTC.

V is TRBV19 and J is TRBJ1-1, with 8 bases fitting TRBD1. Trimming took 4 bases from V and 3 from J; bases not matched to a gene: 4. CDR3 length: 14 residues. Germline V gene lookup returns CDR1 LNHDA and CDR2 SQIVND (reference sequence). Here the CDR3 DNA reads TGTGCCAGTAGTACTGGACAGGGTGACACTGAAGCTTTCTTT. Its translation: CASSTGQGDTEAFF.

The rearrangement joins TRBV12-3 or TRBV12-4 to TRBJ1-2; D may be TRBD1 (5 bases). The CDR3 is made up of 12 amino acids. Between the trimmed V and J ends, which lost 6 bases and 4 bases, there was a span of 9 bases. This CDR3 reads CASSPGSYGYTF. The CDR3 DNA sequence: TGTGCCAGCAGCCCAGGGTCCTATGGCTACACCTTC.

This clone was seen just once. The gene calls are TRBV15 and TRBJ2-3, with TRBD2 matching over 12 bases. V dropped 9 bases and J dropped 4; count of bases not matched to a gene: 5. Per germline, CDR1 LNHNV and CDR2 YYDKDF (reference sequence). CDR3 size: 14 residues. CDR3 loop: CATRTSGMADTQYF. In DNA form, the CDR3 reads TGTGCCACGCGGACTAGCGGGATGGCAGATACGCAGTATTTT.

This chain uses TRBV5-4 with TRBJ2-1, with TRBD1 as a possible D gene (6 bases). Germline assignment: CDR1 SGHNT and CDR2 YYREEE (reference sequence). The CDR3 loop spans 14 amino acids. V was trimmed by 5 bases and J by 8 bases, leaving 17 bases between them. The CDR3 sequence is CASSGTPWIHEQFF. CDR3 DNA sequence: TGTGCCAGCAGTGGGACACCCTGGATACATGAGCAGTTCTTC.

The genes are TRBV29-1 and TRBJ1-5; D may be TRBD1 (6 bases). Trimming removed 4 bases at V and 3 bases at J, with 7 bases between. The germline V gene encodes CDR1 SQVTM and CDR2 ANQGSEA. The CDR3 consists of 12 residues. CDR3 region: CSVGTANQPQHF. The CDR3 nucleotides are TGCAGCGTTGGGACAGCCAATCAGCCCCAGCATTTT. The full variable domain, with the rest looked up from reference TRBV29-1 and TRBJ1-5, is SAVISQKPSRDICQRGTSLTIQCQVDSQVTMMFWYRQQPGQSLTLIATANQGSEATYESGFVIDKFPISRPNLTFSTLTVSNMSPEDSSIYLCSVGTANQPQHFGDGTRLSIL.

This clone was counted a few times. The V gene is TRBV5-1, the J gene TRBJ1-1; D is ambiguous. The CDR3 totals 14 residues. V lost 0 bases and J 4 bases, leaving 10 bases between the germline ends. Germline V CDR1 and CDR2: SGHRS, YFSETQ. CDR3 bases: TGCGCCAGCAGCTTGGCCAGCGGAATCACTGAAGCTTTCTTT. Translated: CASSLASGITEAFF.

This chain joins TRBV9 and TRBJ2-5; 12 bases are a match to TRBD1. V dropped 4 bases and J dropped 1; count of bases not matched to a gene: 5. The CDR3 runs to 16 residues. Germline CDR1 is SGDLS and CDR2 is YYNGEE. This chain's CDR3 is CASSPGTGGLQETQYF. For the CDR3, the DNA is TGTGCCAGCAGCCCCGGGACAGGGGGCCTCCAAGAGACCCAGTACTTC. The whole variable domain, filled in from reference TRBV9 and TRBJ2-5, reads DSGVTQTPKHLITATGQRVTLRCSPRSGDLSVYWYQQSLDQGLQFLIQYYNGEERAKGNILERFSAQQFPDLHSELNLSSLELGDSALYFCASSPGTGGLQETQYFGPGTRLLVL.

In DNA form, the CDR3 reads TGTGCCAGCAGTTGGGACAGGGAGCTCTACAATGAGCAGTTCTTC. Its protein is CASSWDRELYNEQFF. The chain uses TRBV6-5 and TRBJ2-1, with 9 nucleotides matching TRBD1. The V segment lost 4 bases and the J segment 3 bases; nucleotides outside the gene matches: 4. Germline CDR1 MNHEY, CDR2 SVGAGI. This CDR3 comprises 15 residues.

The chain uses TRBV7-9 and TRBJ2-7; a possible D gene is TRBD1 (6 bases). V was trimmed by 5 bases and J by 7 bases, leaving 12 bases between them. Germline CDR1 is SEHNR and CDR2 is FQNEAQ (reference sequence). The CDR3 covers 12 residues. The CDR3 region has the DNA TGTGCCAGCAGCGGGGGTCAGGGGGAGCAGTACTTC. Amino acid sequence: CASSGGQGEQYF.

V usage is TRBV15 and J usage is TRBJ2-1; D might be TRBD1 (5 bases). There are 13 residues in the CDR3. Germline lookup yields CDR1 LNHNV and CDR2 YYDKDF (reference sequence). V lost 0 bases and J lost 6, with 6 bases in between. The CDR3 DNA follows: TGTGCCACCAGCAGAGAAGGGGTCAATGAGCAGTTCTTC. Its protein product is CATSREGVNEQFF.

The V call is TRBV7-9, the J call TRBJ2-1; no reliable D call. Trimming took off 4 bases at V and 8 bases at J, with 6 bases between the two ends. This CDR3 is built from 11 residues. Looked up from germline, CDR1 is SEHNR and CDR2 is FQNEAQ (reference sequence). The CDR3 sequence: CASSYGHEQFF. Written as DNA, the CDR3 is TGTGCCAGCAGCTACGGTCATGAGCAGTTCTTC.